The entry below gives a single TCR beta chain sequence along with its context. The antigen is unknown. TCRdb's table, derived via immunoSEQ multiplex PCR, lists solely in-frame clones and lacks some. The table shows about 36,000 clones, with around 80% occurring only once. This sample is part of a study of high-grade serous ovarian cancer treatment subgroups. Study overall: On average, around 15,000 reads and 6,000 to 8,000 unique TCR beta rearrangements were obtained per sample.

The CDR3 is made up of 15 amino acids. CDR1 and CDR2 from the germline V gene are SGHAT and FQNNGV. V lost 2 bases and J 2 bases, leaving 12 bases between the germline ends. Tumor samples were taken before definitive surgery or chemotherapy. The study's findings and limits: Same-patient tumor repertoires overlapped at about 0.1 to 0.79; different patients barely overlapped.

The J gene is TRBJ2-5, the V gene TRBV11-2; maybe TRBD2 (6 bases). The specimen was tumor tissue. This sequence was found in a human donor with high-grade serous ovarian cancer. The CDR3 protein is CASSLQIGGQETQYF. For the CDR3, the DNA is TGTGCCAGCAGCTTACAAATCGGGGGACAAGAGACCCAGTACTTC.